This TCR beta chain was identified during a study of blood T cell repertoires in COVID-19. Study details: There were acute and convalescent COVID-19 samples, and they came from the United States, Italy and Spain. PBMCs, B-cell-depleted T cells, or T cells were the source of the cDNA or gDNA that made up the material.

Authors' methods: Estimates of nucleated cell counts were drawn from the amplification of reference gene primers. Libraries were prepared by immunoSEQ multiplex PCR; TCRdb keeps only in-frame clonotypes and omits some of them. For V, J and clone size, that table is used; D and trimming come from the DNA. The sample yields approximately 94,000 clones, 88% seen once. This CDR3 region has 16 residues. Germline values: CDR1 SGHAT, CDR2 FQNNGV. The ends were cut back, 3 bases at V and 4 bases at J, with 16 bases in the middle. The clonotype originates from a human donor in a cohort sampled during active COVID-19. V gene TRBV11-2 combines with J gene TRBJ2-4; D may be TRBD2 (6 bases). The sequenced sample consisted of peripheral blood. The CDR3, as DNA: TGTGCCAGCAGCTTCTCTGCTGGAGGGACTAAAAACATTCAGTACTTC. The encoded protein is CASSFSAGGTKNIQYF.